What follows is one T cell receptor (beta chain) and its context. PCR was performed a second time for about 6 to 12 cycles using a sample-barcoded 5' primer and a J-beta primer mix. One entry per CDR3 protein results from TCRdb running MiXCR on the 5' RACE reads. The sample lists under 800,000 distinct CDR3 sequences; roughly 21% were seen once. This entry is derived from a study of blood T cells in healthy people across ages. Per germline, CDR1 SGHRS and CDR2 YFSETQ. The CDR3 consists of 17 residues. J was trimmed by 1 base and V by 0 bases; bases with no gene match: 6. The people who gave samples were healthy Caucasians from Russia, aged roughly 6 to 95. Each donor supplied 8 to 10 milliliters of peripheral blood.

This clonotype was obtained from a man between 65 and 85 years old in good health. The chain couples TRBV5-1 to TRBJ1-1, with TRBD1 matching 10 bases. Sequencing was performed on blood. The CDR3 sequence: CASSLGGQGEANTEAFF. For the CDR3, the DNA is TGCGCCAGCAGCTTGGGTGGACAGGGGGAAGCGAACACTGAAGCTTTCTTT.